These 5 T cell receptor beta chains were sequenced from one sample in a study of control samples from healthy donors and cancer patients. Produced via immunoSEQ multiplex PCR; TCRdb's table is partial and in-frame only. The repertoire holds 100,000 to 150,000 clones, with about 87% as singletons. The sequencing sample was made of blood. Every receptor here comes from a man aged 55 to 70 in good health.

The CDR3 here is CASSLAASTGDSEKLFF. The DNA for the CDR3 is TGCGCCAGCAGCTTGGCCGCCTCGACAGGGGATTCTGAAAAACTGTTTTTT. The chain carries TRBV5-1 and TRBJ1-4; 8 bases fit TRBD1. Germline V CDR1 and CDR2: SGHRS, YFSETQ. V lost 0 bases, J lost 7 bases, and 11 bases stayed unmatched. The CDR3 loop spans 17 amino acids.

Only a few counts were recorded for this clone. The J gene is TRBJ1-6, the V gene TRBV7-8; D not certain. Between the trimmed V and J ends, which lost 8 bases and 9 bases, there was a span of 11 bases. CDR1 is SGHVS and CDR2 is FQNEAQ in the germline V gene. There are 12 residues in the CDR3. Here the CDR3 DNA reads TGTGCCAGCCGCCGAGGGAGTTCACCCCTCCACTTT. Its protein is CASRRGSSPLHF.

The V call is TRBV11-2, the J call TRBJ1-1; no clear D gene. Per germline, CDR1 SGHAT and CDR2 FQNNGV. This CDR3 is 13 amino acids long. V shed 3 bases and J shed 3 bases, with 8 bases lying between them. The CDR3 bases are TGTGCCAGCAGCTTCACGACGGACACTGAAGCTTTCTTT. Translated, it gives CASSFTTDTEAFF.

The chain employs TRBV2 and TRBJ1-2; D unclear. This CDR3 contains 13 residues. Germline values: CDR1 SNHLY, CDR2 FYNNEI. Trimming stripped 4 bases from V and 6 bases from J, with 12 bases between. The CDR3 here is CASSGPLGNGYTF. The CDR3 coding sequence is TGTGCCAGCAGTGGACCACTGGGGAATGGCTACACCTTC.

The chain is built from TRBV19 and TRBJ2-5; 8 bases map to TRBD2. V trimming: 6 bases; J trimming: 2 bases; junction bases outside the gene matches: 8. There are 15 residues in the CDR3. Germline assignment: CDR1 LNHDA and CDR2 SQIVND (reference sequence). The CDR3 DNA sequence: TGTGCCAGTAGCCCGGGGGGGCAGCTTCAAGAGACCCAGTACTTC. As protein: CASSPGGQLQETQYF.